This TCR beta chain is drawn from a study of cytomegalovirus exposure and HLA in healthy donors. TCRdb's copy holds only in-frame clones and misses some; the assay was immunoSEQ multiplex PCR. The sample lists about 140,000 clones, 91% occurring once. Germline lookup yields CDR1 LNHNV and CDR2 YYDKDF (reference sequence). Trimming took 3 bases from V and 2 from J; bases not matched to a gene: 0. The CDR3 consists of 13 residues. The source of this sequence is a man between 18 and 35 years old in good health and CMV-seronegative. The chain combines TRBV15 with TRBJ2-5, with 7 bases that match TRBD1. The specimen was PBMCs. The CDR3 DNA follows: TGTGCCACCAGCAGGGACAGGCAAGAGACCCAGTACTTC. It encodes CATSRDRQETQYF.